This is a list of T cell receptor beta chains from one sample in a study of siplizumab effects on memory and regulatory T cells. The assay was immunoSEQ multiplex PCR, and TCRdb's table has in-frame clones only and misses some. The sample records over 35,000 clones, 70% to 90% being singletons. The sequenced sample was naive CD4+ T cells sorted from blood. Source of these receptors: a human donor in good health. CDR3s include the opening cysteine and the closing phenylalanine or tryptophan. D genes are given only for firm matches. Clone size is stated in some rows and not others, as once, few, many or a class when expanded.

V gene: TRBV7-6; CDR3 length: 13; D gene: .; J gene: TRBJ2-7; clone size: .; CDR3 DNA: TGTGCCAGCAGCTCGGGACGGAACTACGAGCAGTACTTC; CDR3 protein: CASSSGRNYEQYF
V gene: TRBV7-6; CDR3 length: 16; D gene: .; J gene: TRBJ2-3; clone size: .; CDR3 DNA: TGTGCCAGCAGCCTTCGGGTGACCGGACAGCCAGATACGCAGTATTTT; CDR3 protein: CASSLRVTGQPDTQYF
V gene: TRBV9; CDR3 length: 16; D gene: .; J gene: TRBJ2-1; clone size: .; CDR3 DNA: TGTGCCAGCAGCGTAGTCAGGGTCACTTCCTACAATGAGCAGTTCTTC; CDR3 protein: CASSVVRVTSYNEQFF
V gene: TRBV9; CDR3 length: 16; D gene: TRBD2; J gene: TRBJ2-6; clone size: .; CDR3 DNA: TGTGCCAGCAGCGGAGGCGGGAGTTATGGGGCCAACGTCCTGACTTTC; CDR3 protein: CASSGGGSYGANVLTF
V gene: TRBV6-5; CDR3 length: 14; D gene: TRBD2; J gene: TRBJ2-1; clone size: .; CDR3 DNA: TGTGCCAGTAAGCGGGAGTGGTCCTACAATGAGCAGTTCTTC; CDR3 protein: CASKREWSYNEQFF
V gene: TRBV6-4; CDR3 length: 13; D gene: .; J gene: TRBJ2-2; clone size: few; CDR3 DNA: TGTGCCAGCAGTGACTCGGGGGCCGGGGAGCTGTTTTTT; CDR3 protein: CASSDSGAGELFF
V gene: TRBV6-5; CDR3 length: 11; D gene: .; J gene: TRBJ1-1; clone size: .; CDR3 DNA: TGTGCCAGCAGGCGGGACACTGAAGCTTTCTTT; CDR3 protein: CASRRDTEAFF
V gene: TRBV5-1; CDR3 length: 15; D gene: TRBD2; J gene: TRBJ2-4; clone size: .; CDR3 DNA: TGCGCCAGCAGCGGGACTAGCGGGGCAAAAAACATTCAGTACTTC; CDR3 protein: CASSGTSGAKNIQYF
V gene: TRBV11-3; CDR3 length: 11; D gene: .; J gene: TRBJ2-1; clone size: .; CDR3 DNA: TGTGCCAGCAGCTCGAACTCTGAGCAGTTCTTC; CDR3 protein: CASSSNSEQFF
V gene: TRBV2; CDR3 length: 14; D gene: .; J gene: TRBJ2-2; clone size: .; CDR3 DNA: TGTGCCAGCAGTGAAGACAGGGTTATCGGGGAGCTGTTTTTT; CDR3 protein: CASSEDRVIGELFF
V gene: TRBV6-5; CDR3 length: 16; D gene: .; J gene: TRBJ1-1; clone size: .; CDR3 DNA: TGTGCCAGCAGTTACTCGGGCAGGCTCTTCAACACTGAAGCTTTCTTT; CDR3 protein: CASSYSGRLFNTEAFF
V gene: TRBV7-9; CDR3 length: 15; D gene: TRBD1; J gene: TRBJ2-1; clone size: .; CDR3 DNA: TGTGCCAGCAGCTTAGAGGGGACAGCCTACAATGAGCAGTTCTTC; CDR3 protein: CASSLEGTAYNEQFF
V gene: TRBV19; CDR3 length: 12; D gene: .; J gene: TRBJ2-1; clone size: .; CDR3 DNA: TGTGCCAGTAGTCCGCAGGCGGGTGAGCAGTTCTTC; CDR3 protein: CASSPQAGEQFF
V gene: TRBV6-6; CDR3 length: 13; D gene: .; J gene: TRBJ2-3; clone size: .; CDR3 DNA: TGTGCCAGCAGAAGACAGGGCACAGATACGCAGTATTTT; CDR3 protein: CASRRQGTDTQYF